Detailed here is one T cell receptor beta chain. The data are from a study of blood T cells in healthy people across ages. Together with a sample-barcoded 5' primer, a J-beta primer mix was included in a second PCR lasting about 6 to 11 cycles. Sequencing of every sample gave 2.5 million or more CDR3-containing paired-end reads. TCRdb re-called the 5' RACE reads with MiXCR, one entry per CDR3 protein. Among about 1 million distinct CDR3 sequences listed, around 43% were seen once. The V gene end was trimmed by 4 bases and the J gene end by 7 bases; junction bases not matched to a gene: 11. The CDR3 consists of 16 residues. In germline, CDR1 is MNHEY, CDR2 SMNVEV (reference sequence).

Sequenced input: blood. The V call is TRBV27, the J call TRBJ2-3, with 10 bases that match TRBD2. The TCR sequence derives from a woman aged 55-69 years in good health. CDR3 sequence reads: CASSSVAGGRGYTQYF. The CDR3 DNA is TGTGCCAGCAGTTCAGTAGCGGGAGGAAGAGGGTATACGCAGTATTTT.